This section outlines one TCR beta chain sequence together with its context. This clonotype was detected a few times. It has no known antigen specificity. No base qualities exist here, and no much larger clone lies one base off it. In light of the paper, this sample's treatment or condition label describes: live attenuated yellow fever vaccine strain. A standard Ficoll-Paque protocol was used to isolate PBMCs from peripheral blood. CD4 and CD8 T-cell fractions were isolated with Dynabeads CD4 and CD8 positive selection kits. RNA was extracted with TriZol from bulk PBMCs, CD4 and CD8 fractions, and dextramer-positive and dextramer-negative fractions. This sample stems from a study of T cells after yellow fever vaccination (dated by TCRdb to the late 2010s). Concerning the study at large: Libraries from fractions with low cell numbers were prepared with the SMART-Seq v4 Ultra Low Input RNA kit. Bulk TCR alpha and beta repertoires were sequenced longitudinally to track T-cell clones before and after primary and booster YFV17D yellow fever vaccination. The cohort comprised two healthy male donors, one aged 18 to 30 and one aged 30 to 39 years. Blood was collected at multiple timepoints before and after primary and secondary immunization, and bulk PBMC replicates and cell subsets were isolated. General findings and caveats noted by the study authors: Most clones expanded after primary vaccination (about 95% of CD4 and roughly 91% of CD8) were re-detected after the booster, suggesting that broad memory maintenance occurred. The study included only two donors, which limits how far the findings can be generalized. A small fraction of clonotypes showed up in both the CD4 and CD8 compartments, probably as a result of convergent recombination. The secondary T-cell response was found to be weaker but faster than the primary response, with a peak reached on day 5 rather than on day 15. Computational filtering was needed because FACS-sorted repertoires could contain abundant contaminating clonotypes from the bulk population.

TCR cDNA was synthesized by 5'RACE template switching, through which a universal primer site and unique molecular identifiers were introduced. Priming for cDNA synthesis came from both the TCR alpha and TCR beta constant segments. Library amplification involved two PCR steps, and the second step added sample barcodes and sequencing adapters. Sequencing of libraries was performed on Illumina HiSeq 2500 (2x100 bp) or NovaSeq (2x150 bp). In the authors' own workflow: Reads were demultiplexed and collapsed into UMI consensus sequences with MIGEC, and V(D)J alignment was performed with MiXCR. Vaccine-responding clonotypes were defined with edgeR using replicate PBMC samples, requiring FDR below 0.01 and a log2 fold change above 5 up to day 15. Each bulk clonotype was labeled CD4 or CD8 based on which sequenced repertoire, CD4 or CD8, contained the clonotype at higher abundance. TCRdb's own reprocessing of the public reads used fastp at Q25 and MiXCR and kept productive beta chains. For every CDR3 protein sequence, its rows merge into one entry that carries the most common genes and DNA. TCRdb's processing, not the authors', yielded these V and J calls. This sample has about 260,000 distinct CDR3 sequences in its table, and roughly 13% of those were observed once. 0.5% to 0.6% of the sample belongs to the ten largest clones.

The germline V gene encodes CDR1 DFQATT and CDR2 SNEGSKA (reference sequence). From its cysteine to its phenylalanine, the CDR3 spans 12 amino acids. Left in the record is the CDR3 DNA by itself, 36 bases read in frame from the first base. At the junction V is shortened by 2 bases and J by 3 bases, with 5 bases in between. The material sequenced was CD4+ T cells sorted from PBMCs, taken 45 days after the yellow fever booster vaccination. This sequence originates from a man aged 25 to 40 who received the YFV17D yellow fever vaccine. The chain couples TRBV20-1 to TRBJ2-1, with no confident D gene call. The CDR3 amino acid sequence is: CSARPGYNEQFF. The nucleotide sequence is given as TGCAGTGCTAGACCCGGCTACAATGAGCAGTTCTTC.